This record looks at one T cell receptor beta chain sequence and its context. Stable hyperthyroidism: no ophthalmopathy progression over 18 months of follow-up. The data stem from a study of T cells in Graves' hyperthyroidism and ophthalmopathy. The investigators amplified TCR beta CDR3 regions from RNA transcripts. When the TCR CDR3 underwent first-round RT-PCR, the HTBI primer set was used. TCRdb recomputed calls from the multiplex PCR reads with MiXCR, one row per CDR3 protein. The top ten clones hold about 50% of a sample with a few hundred thousand distinct CDR3 sequences, roughly a fifth of them seen once. This CDR3 comprises 14 residues. Germline-derived CDR1 and CDR2 are KGHDR and SFDVKD. V lost 5 bases and J lost 3, with 9 bases in between.

V is TRBV24-1 and J is TRBJ2-2; D is ambiguous. The sequenced sample consisted of blood. The receptor's source is a woman aged 45 to 65 with Graves' hyperthyroidism. The DNA of the CDR3 is TGTGCCACCAGTGGGTCGGAAGACACCGGGGAGCTGTTTTTT. Its translation is CATSGSEDTGELFF.